Following are 9 T cell receptor beta chains from one sample sequenced in a study of blood T cell repertoires in COVID-19. Profiled with immunoSEQ multiplex PCR; TCRdb holds only in-frame clones, not every one. The data hold tens of thousands of clones, with 75% to 90% observed a single time. The sample taken for sequencing was peripheral blood. All receptors come from a man aged 55-75 years with acute or convalescent COVID-19.

The chain couples TRBV2 to TRBJ2-5; TRBD2 matches at 10 bases. J was trimmed by 7 bases and V by 3 bases; bases with no gene match: 5. Germline V gives CDR1 SNHLY, CDR2 FYNNEI. CDR3 length: 14 amino acids. CDR3 region: CASSESSGSGTQYF. Here the CDR3 DNA reads TGTGCCAGCAGTGAGTCTAGCGGGAGCGGGACCCAGTACTTC.

V is TRBV5-4 and J is TRBJ1-2; no reliable D call. Deletions cut 4 bases from V and 8 bases from J, with 9 bases between. The CDR3 extends over 11 amino acids. Per germline, CDR1 SGHNT and CDR2 YYREEE (reference sequence). The CDR3 bases are TGTGCCAGCAGCCTCCTAGGAGGCTACACCTTC. This codes for CASSLLGGYTF.

The rearrangement joins TRBV5-1 to TRBJ2-7; 13 nucleotides line up with TRBD2. With V trimmed by 3 bases and J by 5 bases, 5 bases remained unmatched. The CDR3 is made up of 15 amino acids. Per germline, CDR1 SGHRS and CDR2 YFSETQ. The CDR3 DNA reads as TGCGCCAGCAGCTCGGGACTAGCGGGATTGGACGAGCAGTACTTC. Encoded protein: CASSSGLAGLDEQYF.

This clone was recorded once. The chain combines TRBV6-5 with TRBJ1-1; D may be TRBD1 (6 bases). Germline V gives CDR1 MNHEY, CDR2 SVGAGI. This CDR3 has 13 amino acids. V lost 5 bases and J lost 4, with 11 bases in between. The CDR3 loop is CASSRGGGTEAFF. The CDR3, as DNA: TGTGCCAGCAGTAGAGGGGGGGGCACTGAAGCTTTCTTT.

V usage is TRBV28 and J usage is TRBJ2-1; 7 nucleotides align to TRBD1. Germline V CDR1 and CDR2: MDHEN, SYDVKM. J gave up 9 bases and V 3 bases, and 11 bases lay outside the gene matches. The CDR3 is 15 amino acids. Written as DNA, the CDR3 is TGTGCCAGCAGTTTGGTAGGGGGCGGTCGGTCTGAGCAGTTCTTC. This codes for CASSLVGGGRSEQFF.

The chain employs TRBV28 and TRBJ1-2, with 7 bases identical to TRBD1. This CDR3 has 17 amino acids. J gave up 4 bases and V 8 bases, and 19 bases lay outside the gene matches. Per germline, CDR1 MDHEN and CDR2 SYDVKM. Here the CDR3 DNA reads TGTGCCAGCGGTACCATAAATCGACAGGGCGGGATCTATGGCTACACCTTC. It translates to CASGTINRQGGIYGYTF.

This clone was detected only a few times. The chain employs TRBV7-9 and TRBJ2-7; D possibly corresponds to TRBD2 (5 bases). Trimming pared 3 bases from V and 2 bases from J, leaving 8 bases between. The CDR3 spans 13 residues. CDR1 is SEHNR and CDR2 is FQNEAQ in the germline V gene (reference sequence). CDR3 in amino acids: CASSLSGPYEQYF. CDR3 nucleotides: TGTGCCAGCAGCTTGAGCGGCCCCTACGAGCAGTACTTC.

The chain couples TRBV28 to TRBJ2-2; no firm D call. The V gene lost 6 bases and the J gene lost 2 bases, with 10 bases spanning the gap. From germline, CDR1 is MDHEN and CDR2 SYDVKM. The CDR3 is 14 residues long. The CDR3 spells CASRLGGNTGELFF. For the CDR3, the DNA is TGTGCCAGCAGATTAGGCGGCAACACCGGGGAGCTGTTTTTT.

The chain has TRBV27 and TRBJ2-2; 8 bases fit TRBD2. The germline CDR1 and CDR2 sequences are MNHEY and SMNVEV (reference sequence). Unmatched junction bases numbered 5, after V lost 5 bases and J lost 0 bases. The length of the CDR3 is 16 residues. The DNA of the CDR3 is TGTGCCAGCAGTCGTAAAGCGGGGGCGAACACCGGGGAGCTGTTTTTT. Translating it yields CASSRKAGANTGELFF.